Sequencing of this T cell receptor beta chain was carried out in a study of regulatory T cells in long-lasting Graves disease. Whole-study findings and limits: Those with persistent disease had in common more public clonotypes (2,741) than new patients (roughly 1,000). Persistent disease preferred TRBV28, TRBJ1-2 and TRBJ2-5; new disease, TRBV20-1 and TRBJ2-1.

iRepertoire HTBI primers and Arm-PCR of CDR3 regions built TCR beta libraries. One entry per CDR3 protein results from TCRdb running MiXCR on the multiplex PCR reads. The data show 510,000 or so distinct CDR3 sequences, about 11% seen once. This clonotype has ten or more counts. Antigen: not known. The time point is: newly diagnosed GD, antithyroid drugs for less than 3 months. Following extraction of RNA from PBMCs, that RNA was used to make the TCR library. V lost 2 bases and J lost 5, with 9 bases in between. The CDR3 is made up of 13 amino acids. Germline V gene lookup returns CDR1 SNHLY and CDR2 FYNNEI. The same sample was also used in a study of T cells in Graves' hyperthyroidism and ophthalmopathy. That investigation notes: In the blood, most expanded thyroid clonotypes above 0.001 appeared as well. A model using 13 V-J features told ophthalmopathy apart from stable hyperthyroidism.

J is TRBJ1-1 and V is TRBV2; D is undetermined. This TCR derives from a woman younger than 45 with Graves disease. Here the sequenced sample was peripheral blood mononuclear cells (PBMCs), taken at new diagnosis, from a patient treated with antithyroid drugs. DNA for the CDR3: TGTGCCAGCAGTGAACGGGGATTTACTGAAGCTTTCTTT. Amino acid sequence: CASSERGFTEAFF. Full variable domain (outside the CDR3, taken from reference TRBV2 and TRBJ1-1): EPEVTQTPSHQVTQMGQEVILRCVPISNHLYFYWYRQILGQKVEFLVSFYNNEISEKSEIFDDQFSVERPDGSNFTLKIRSTKLEDSAMYFCASSERGFTEAFFGQGTRLTVV.